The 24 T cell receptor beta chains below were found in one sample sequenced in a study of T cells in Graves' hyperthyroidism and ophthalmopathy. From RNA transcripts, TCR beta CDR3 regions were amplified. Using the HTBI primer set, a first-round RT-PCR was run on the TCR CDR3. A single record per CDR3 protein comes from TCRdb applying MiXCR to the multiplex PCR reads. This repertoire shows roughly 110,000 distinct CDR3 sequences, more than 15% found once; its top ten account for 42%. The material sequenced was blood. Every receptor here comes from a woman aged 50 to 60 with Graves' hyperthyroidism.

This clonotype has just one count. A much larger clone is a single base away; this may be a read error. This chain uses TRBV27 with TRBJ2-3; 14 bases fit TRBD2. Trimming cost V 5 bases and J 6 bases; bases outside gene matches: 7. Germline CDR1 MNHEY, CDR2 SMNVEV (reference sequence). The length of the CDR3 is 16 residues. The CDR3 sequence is CASSLGTSGSRDTQYF. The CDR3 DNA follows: TGTGCCAGCAGTCTCGGGACTAGCGGGAGTCGGGATACGCAGTATTTT.

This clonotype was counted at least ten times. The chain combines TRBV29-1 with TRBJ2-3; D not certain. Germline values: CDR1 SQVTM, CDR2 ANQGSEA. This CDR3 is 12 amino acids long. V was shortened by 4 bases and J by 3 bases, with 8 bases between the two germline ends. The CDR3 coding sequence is TGCAGCGTTGTAGAGTTAACAGATACGCAGTATTTT. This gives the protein CSVVELTDTQYF.

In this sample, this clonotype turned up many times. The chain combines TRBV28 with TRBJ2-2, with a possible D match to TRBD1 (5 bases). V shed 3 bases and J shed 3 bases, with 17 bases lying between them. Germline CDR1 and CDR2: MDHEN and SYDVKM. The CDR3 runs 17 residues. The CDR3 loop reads CASSFRSTAPYTGELFF. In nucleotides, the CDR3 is TGTGCCAGCAGTTTCAGATCGACAGCCCCGTACACCGGGGAGCTGTTTTTT.

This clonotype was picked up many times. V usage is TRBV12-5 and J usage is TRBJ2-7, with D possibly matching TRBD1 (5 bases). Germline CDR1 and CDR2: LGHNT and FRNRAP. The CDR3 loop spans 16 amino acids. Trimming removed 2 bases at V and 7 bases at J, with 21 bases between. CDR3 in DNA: TGTGCTAGTGGTTTGTGGCTCAGGGCCATCAGTGGGGAGCAGTACGTC. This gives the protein CASGLWLRAISGEQYV.

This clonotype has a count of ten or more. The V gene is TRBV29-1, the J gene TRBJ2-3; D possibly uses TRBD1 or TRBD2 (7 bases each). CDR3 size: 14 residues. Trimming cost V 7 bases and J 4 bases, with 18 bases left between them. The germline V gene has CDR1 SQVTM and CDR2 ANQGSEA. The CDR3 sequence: CSAGGTSVADTQYF. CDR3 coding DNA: TGCAGCGCAGGGGGAACTAGCGTGGCAGATACGCAGTATTTT.

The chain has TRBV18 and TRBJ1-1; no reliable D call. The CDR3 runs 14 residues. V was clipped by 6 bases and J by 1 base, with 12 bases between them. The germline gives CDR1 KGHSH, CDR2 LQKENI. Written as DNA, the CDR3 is TGTGCCAGCTCCTCAGCCCCGGAGAACACTGAAGCTTTCTTT. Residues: CASSSAPENTEAFF. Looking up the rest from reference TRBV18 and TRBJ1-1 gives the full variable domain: NAGVMQNPRHLVRRRGQEARLRCSPMKGHSHVYWYRQLPEEGLKFMVYLQKENIIDESGMPKERFSAEFPKEGPSILRIQQVVRGDSAAYFCASSSAPENTEAFFGQGTRLTVV.

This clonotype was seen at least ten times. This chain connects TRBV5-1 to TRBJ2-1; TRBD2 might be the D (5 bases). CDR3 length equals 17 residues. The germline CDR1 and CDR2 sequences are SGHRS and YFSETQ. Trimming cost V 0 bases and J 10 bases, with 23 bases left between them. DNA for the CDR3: TGCGCCAGCAGCTTGGCCGATCTAGCAGTCGAGGCAAGAGAGCAGTTCTTC. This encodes CASSLADLAVEAREQFF.

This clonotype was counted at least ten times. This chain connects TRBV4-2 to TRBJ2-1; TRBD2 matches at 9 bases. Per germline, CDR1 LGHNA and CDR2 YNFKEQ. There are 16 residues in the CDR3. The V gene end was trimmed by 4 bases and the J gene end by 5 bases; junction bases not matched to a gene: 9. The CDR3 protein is CASSPHQASGDNEQFF. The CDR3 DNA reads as TGTGCCAGCAGCCCCCATCAGGCTAGCGGGGACAATGAGCAGTTCTTC.

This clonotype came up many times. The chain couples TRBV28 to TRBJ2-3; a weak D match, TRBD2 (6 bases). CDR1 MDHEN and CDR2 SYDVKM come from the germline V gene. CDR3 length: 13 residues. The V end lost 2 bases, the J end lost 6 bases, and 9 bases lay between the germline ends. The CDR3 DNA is TGTGCCAGCAGTTTAAGCGGGCCCGATACGCAGTATTTT. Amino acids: CASSLSGPDTQYF.

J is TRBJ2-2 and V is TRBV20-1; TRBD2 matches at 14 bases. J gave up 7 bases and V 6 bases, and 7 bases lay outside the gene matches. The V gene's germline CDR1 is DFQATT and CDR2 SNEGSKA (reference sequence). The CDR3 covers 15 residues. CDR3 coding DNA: TGCAGTGCCCGGCGACTAGCGGGAGGGGTCGGGGAGCTGTTTTTT. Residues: CSARRLAGGVGELFF.

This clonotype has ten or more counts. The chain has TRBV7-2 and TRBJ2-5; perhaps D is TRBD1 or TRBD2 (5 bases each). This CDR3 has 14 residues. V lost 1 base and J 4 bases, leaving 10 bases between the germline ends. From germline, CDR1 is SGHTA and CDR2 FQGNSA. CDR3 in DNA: TGTGCCAGCAGCTTAGTACGGGGCTCAGAGACCCAGTACTTC. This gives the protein CASSLVRGSETQYF.

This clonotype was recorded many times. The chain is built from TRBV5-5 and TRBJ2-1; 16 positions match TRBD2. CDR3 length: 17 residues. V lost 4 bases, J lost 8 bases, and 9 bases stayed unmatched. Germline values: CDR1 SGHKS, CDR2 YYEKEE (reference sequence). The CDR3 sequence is CASSPGTSGRALDEQFF. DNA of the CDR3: TGTGCCAGCAGCCCCGGGACTAGCGGGAGGGCTTTGGATGAGCAGTTCTTC.

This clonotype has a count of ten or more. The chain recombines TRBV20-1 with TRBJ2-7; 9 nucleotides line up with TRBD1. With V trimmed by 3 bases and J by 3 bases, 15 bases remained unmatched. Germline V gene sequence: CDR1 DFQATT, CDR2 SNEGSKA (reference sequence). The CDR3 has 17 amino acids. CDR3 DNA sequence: TGCAGTGCTAGTGCTAATACAGGGGGCGCCCCGGTCTACGAGCAGTACGTC. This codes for CSASANTGGAPVYEQYV.

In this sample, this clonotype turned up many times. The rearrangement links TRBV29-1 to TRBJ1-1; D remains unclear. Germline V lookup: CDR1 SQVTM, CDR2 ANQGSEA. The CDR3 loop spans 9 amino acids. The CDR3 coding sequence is TGCACCATAGCCGTAGAAGCTTTCTTT. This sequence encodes CTIAVEAFF.

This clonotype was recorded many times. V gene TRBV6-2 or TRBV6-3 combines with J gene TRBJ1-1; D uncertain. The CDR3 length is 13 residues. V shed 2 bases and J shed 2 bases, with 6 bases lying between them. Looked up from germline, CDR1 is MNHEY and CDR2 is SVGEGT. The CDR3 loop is CASSYETNTEAFF. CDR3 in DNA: TGTGCCAGCAGTTACGAGACAAACACTGAAGCTTTCTTT.

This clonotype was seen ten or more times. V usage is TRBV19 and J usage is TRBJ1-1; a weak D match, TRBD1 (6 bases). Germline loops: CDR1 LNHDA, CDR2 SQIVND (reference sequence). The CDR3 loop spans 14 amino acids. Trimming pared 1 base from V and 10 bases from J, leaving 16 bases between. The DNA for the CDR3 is TGTGCCAGTAGTATAGTCCCGGGACACCTCATAGCTTTCTTT. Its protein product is CASSIVPGHLIAFF.

The CDR3, as DNA: TGTGCCAGCAGAAAATACACTGAAGCTTTCTTT. It codes for CASRKYTEAFF. This sequence joins TRBV28 and TRBJ1-1; no reliable D call. V lost 6 bases and J lost 3, with 5 bases in between. The germline gives CDR1 MDHEN, CDR2 SYDVKM. The length of the CDR3 is 11 residues.

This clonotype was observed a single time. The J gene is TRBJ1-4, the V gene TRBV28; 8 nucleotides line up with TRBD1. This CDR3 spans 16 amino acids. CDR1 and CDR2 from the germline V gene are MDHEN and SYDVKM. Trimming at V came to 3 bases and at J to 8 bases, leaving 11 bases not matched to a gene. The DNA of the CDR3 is TGTGCCAGCAGTTTGCGCCTACAGGGGGGCCGGGAAAAACTGTTTTTT. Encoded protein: CASSLRLQGGREKLFF.

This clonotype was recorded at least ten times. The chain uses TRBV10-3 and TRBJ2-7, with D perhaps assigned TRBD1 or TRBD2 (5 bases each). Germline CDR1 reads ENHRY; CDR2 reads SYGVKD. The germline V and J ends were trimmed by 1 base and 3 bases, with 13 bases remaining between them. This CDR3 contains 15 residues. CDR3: CAISEWSGRNYEQYF. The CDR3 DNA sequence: TGTGCCATCAGTGAGTGGTCGGGGCGGAACTACGAGCAGTACTTC.

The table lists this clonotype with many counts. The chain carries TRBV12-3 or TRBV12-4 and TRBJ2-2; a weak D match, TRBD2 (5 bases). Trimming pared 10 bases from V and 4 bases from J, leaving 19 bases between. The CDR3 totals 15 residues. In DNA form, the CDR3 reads TGTGCCACCCGTAGCGACTTCAGTGCCACCGGGGAGCTGTTTTTT. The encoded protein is CATRSDFSATGELFF.

CDR3 DNA: TGTGCCAGCAGTTATTTTTCCGGGACTAGCGGGACGGAGACCCAGTACTTC. As protein: CASSYFSGTSGTETQYF. The chain joins TRBV6-5 to TRBJ2-5; TRBD2 matches at 13 bases. With V trimmed by 3 bases and J by 5 bases, 9 bases remained unmatched. The germline V gene encodes CDR1 MNHEY and CDR2 SVGAGI. The CDR3 sequence is 17 residues long.

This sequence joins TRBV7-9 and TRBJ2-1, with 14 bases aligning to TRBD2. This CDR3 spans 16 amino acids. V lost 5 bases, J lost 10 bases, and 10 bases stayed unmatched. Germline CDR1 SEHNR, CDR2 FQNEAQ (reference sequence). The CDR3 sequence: CASSIPGLAGEHEQFF. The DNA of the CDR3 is TGTGCCAGCAGCATCCCGGGACTAGCGGGAGAGCACGAGCAGTTCTTC. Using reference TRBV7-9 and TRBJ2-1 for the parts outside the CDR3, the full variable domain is DTGVSQNPRHKITKRGQNVTFRCDPISEHNRLYWYRQTLGQGPEFLTYFQNEAQLEKSRLLSDRFSAERPKGSFSTLEIQRTEQGDSAMYLCASSIPGLAGEHEQFFGPGTRLTVL.

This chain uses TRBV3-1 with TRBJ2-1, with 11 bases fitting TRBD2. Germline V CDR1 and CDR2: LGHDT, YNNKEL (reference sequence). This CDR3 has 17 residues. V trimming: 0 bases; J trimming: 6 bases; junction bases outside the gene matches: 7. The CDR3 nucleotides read TGTGCCAGCAGCCAAGAATGGAGGGGACTAGCGGTCAATGAGCAGTTCTTC. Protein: CASSQEWRGLAVNEQFF.

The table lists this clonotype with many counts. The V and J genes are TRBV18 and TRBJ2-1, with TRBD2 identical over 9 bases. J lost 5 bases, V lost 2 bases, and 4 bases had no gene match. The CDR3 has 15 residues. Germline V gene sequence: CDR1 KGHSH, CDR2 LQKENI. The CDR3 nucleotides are TGTGCCAGCTCACCAACGGCTAGCGGGAACAATGAGCAGTTCTTC. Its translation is CASSPTASGNNEQFF.